This passage covers 30 T cell receptor beta chains from one sample sequenced in a study of response to subunit inactivated influenza vaccine. TCRdb analysed the RT-PCR reads with MiXCR anew, one entry per CDR3 protein. The table shows about 780,000 distinct CDR3 sequences, with around 18% occurring only once. This specimen was PBMCs from blood, taken 4 to 6 days after vaccination. These receptors originate from a middle-aged man who received an inactivated influenza vaccine.

This clonotype was counted between two and nine times. The J gene is TRBJ2-5, the V gene TRBV5-1; D ambiguous. CDR3 length equals 15 residues. The germline V gene encodes CDR1 SGHRS and CDR2 YFSETQ. Trimming took off 1 base at V and 1 base at J, with 11 bases between the two ends. CDR3 coding DNA: TGCGCCAGCAGCTTGTTACTGAGAACCCAAGAGACCCAGTACTTC. This encodes CASSLLLRTQETQYF.

V usage is TRBV20-1 and J usage is TRBJ1-6; D is possibly TRBD1 (5 bases). Germline assignment: CDR1 DFQATT and CDR2 SNEGSKA (reference sequence). This CDR3 region has 12 residues. V was pared by 5 bases and J by 9 bases, with 11 bases between. This CDR3 is CSAGRAGSPLHF. The CDR3 nucleotides are TGCAGTGCTGGCAGGGCGGGTTCACCCCTCCACTTT.

The chain links TRBV12-3 or TRBV12-4 to TRBJ2-3; D ambiguous. This CDR3 is built from 14 residues. V was trimmed by 2 bases and J by 2 bases, leaving 8 bases between them. This CDR3 is CASSLYVNTDTQYF. The CDR3 DNA sequence: TGTGCCAGCAGTTTATATGTCAACACAGATACGCAGTATTTT.

This clonotype was recorded at least ten times. This rearrangement joins TRBV12-3 or TRBV12-4 to TRBJ1-1; the match to TRBD1 covers 7 bases. V gave up 6 bases and J gave up 1 base; unmatched junction bases: 2. CDR3 length: 13 amino acids. Written as DNA, the CDR3 is TGTGCCAGCAGGAGACAGGGGAACACTGAAGCTTTCTTT. Translation: CASRRQGNTEAFF.

This clonotype was detected a few times. The V gene is TRBV7-2, the J gene TRBJ2-2, with 9 bases fitting TRBD1. The CDR3 covers 16 residues. The J segment lost 2 bases and the V segment lost 3 bases, leaving 4 bases of the junction unmatched. Germline CDR1 reads SGHTA; CDR2 reads FQGNSA. The CDR3 bases are TGTGCCAGCAGCTTCGGGACAGGGTTCAACACCGGGGAGCTGTTTTTT. This codes for CASSFGTGFNTGELFF.

V gene TRBV5-1 combines with J gene TRBJ2-3; 7 bases line up with TRBD2. The J segment lost 2 bases and the V segment lost 4 bases, leaving 7 bases of the junction unmatched. This CDR3 is built from 15 residues. The germline CDR1 and CDR2 sequences are SGHRS and YFSETQ. The chain's CDR3 is CASSPASGITDTQYF. As DNA, the CDR3 is TGCGCCAGCAGCCCGGCTAGCGGTATCACAGATACGCAGTATTTT. Based on the CDR3 plus reference TRBV5-1 and TRBJ2-3, the full variable domain is KAGVTQTPRYLIKTRGQQVTLSCSPISGHRSVSWYQQTPGQGLQFLFEYFSETQRNKGNFPGRFSGRQFSNSRSEMNVSTLELGDSALYLCASSPASGITDTQYFGPGTRLTVL.

This clonotype has just one count. The chain carries TRBV5-1 and TRBJ2-3; TRBD2 is a possible D gene (6 bases). The CDR3 spans 16 residues. V was shortened by 2 bases and J by 2 bases, with 15 bases between the two germline ends. Germline CDR1 and CDR2: SGHRS and YFSETQ. The CDR3 sequence is CASSFTAGRFTDTQYF. CDR3 in DNA: TGCGCCAGCAGCTTTACGGCGGGACGGTTCACAGATACGCAGTATTTT.

The genes are TRBV7-2 and TRBJ2-3; D not certain. V gave up 4 bases and J gave up 2 bases, with 10 bases separating them. This CDR3 region has 14 residues. Germline V gene sequence: CDR1 SGHTA, CDR2 FQGNSA. The CDR3 protein is CASSSVGHTDTQYF. DNA of the CDR3: TGTGCCAGCAGCTCGGTCGGGCACACAGATACGCAGTATTTT. The full variable domain, completed using reference TRBV7-2 and TRBJ2-3, is GAGVSQSPSNKVTEKGKDVELRCDPISGHTALYWYRQSLGQGLEFLIYFQGNSAPDKSGLPSDRFSAERTGGSVSTLTIQRTQQEDSAVYLCASSSVGHTDTQYFGPGTRLTVL.

This chain uses TRBV16 with TRBJ2-3; 9 bases map to TRBD1. CDR3 length equals 16 residues. The germline V gene encodes CDR1 KGHSY and CDR2 FQNENV. J was trimmed by 3 bases and V by 4 bases; bases with no gene match: 8. In DNA form, the CDR3 reads TGTGCCAGCAGCCCTAACAGGGGGCATAAGACAGATACGCAGTATTTT. Translation gives CASSPNRGHKTDTQYF. Full variable domain (remainder filled in from reference TRBV16 and TRBJ2-3): GEEVAQTPKHLVRGEGQKAKLYCAPIKGHSYVFWYQQVLKNEFKFLISFQNENVFDETGMPKERFSAKCLPNSPCSLEIQATKLEDSAVYFCASSPNRGHKTDTQYFGPGTRLTVL.

This clonotype was detected only a few times. The rearrangement joins TRBV29-1 to TRBJ2-7; TRBD2 might be the D (6 bases). The germline gives CDR1 SQVTM, CDR2 ANQGSEA. Deletions cut 6 bases from V and 0 bases from J, with 15 bases between. CDR3 length: 14 residues. CDR3 sequence (DNA): TGCAGCGTACGGGACTCCCCTAGCTCCTACGAGCAGTACTTC. It specifies CSVRDSPSSYEQYF.

The chain combines TRBV4-2 with TRBJ2-2; 9 nucleotides align to TRBD2. The length of the CDR3 is 14 residues. After removal of 6 bases from V and 3 bases from J, the junction contained 2 bases not matched to a gene. Per the germline V gene, CDR1 is LGHNA and CDR2 is YNFKEQ. The CDR3 nucleotides are TGTGCCAGCAGTGGCGGGGGGGACACCGGGGAGCTGTTTTTT. Its protein product is CASSGGGDTGELFF.

The chain combines TRBV30 with TRBJ2-5; D is uncertain. The CDR3 contains 13 residues. The germline V gene encodes CDR1 GTSNPN and CDR2 SVGIG (reference sequence). V dropped 4 bases and J dropped 4 bases, with 13 bases sitting between them. In DNA, the CDR3 is TGTGCCTGGAATCGGTCGTTTAGAGAGACCCAGTACTTC. It translates to CAWNRSFRETQYF.

The genes are TRBV19 and TRBJ2-1; 12 bases are shared with TRBD2. CDR3 size: 19 residues. The V gene end was trimmed by 6 bases and the J gene end by 0 bases; junction bases not matched to a gene: 12. Per the germline V gene, CDR1 is LNHDA and CDR2 is SQIVND (reference sequence). The CDR3 here is CASSRLAGDNGGSYNEQFF. The CDR3, as DNA: TGTGCCAGTAGCAGACTAGCGGGAGACAACGGGGGCTCCTACAATGAGCAGTTCTTC. The full variable domain, in which reference TRBV19 and TRBJ2-1 provide the parts outside the CDR3, is DGGITQSPKYLFRKEGQNVTLSCEQNLNHDAMYWYRQDPGQGLRLIYYSQIVNDFQKGDIAEGYSVSREKKESFPLTVTSAQKNPTAFYLCASSRLAGDNGGSYNEQFFGPGTRLTVL.

In its sample, this clonotype was seen many times. The chain links TRBV7-2 to TRBJ1-1, with 7 bases that match TRBD1. V lost 2 bases and J lost 1; bases outside the gene matches: 7. CDR1 is SGHTA, CDR2 FQGNSA, per germline. This CDR3 comprises 16 residues. The CDR3 sequence: CASSLIGPGGNTEAFF. As DNA, the CDR3 is TGTGCCAGCAGCTTAATCGGCCCAGGGGGGAACACTGAAGCTTTCTTT.

This chain uses TRBV15 with TRBJ2-2; TRBD2 agrees at 10 bases. The CDR3 length is 16 residues. V was clipped by 3 bases and J by 6 bases; unmatched bases: 7. Germline CDR1 LNHNV, CDR2 YYDKDF (reference sequence). Here the CDR3 reads CATSSVSGRAAGELFF. CDR3 nucleotides: TGTGCCACCAGCAGTGTAAGCGGGAGGGCGGCCGGGGAGCTGTTTTTT.

This clonotype was detected a few times. The chain couples TRBV20-1 to TRBJ2-7, with TRBD2 matching 10 bases. CDR3 length equals 16 residues. The J segment lost 4 bases and the V segment lost 1 base, leaving 10 bases of the junction unmatched. CDR1 and CDR2 from the germline V gene are DFQATT and SNEGSKA (reference sequence). The CDR3 nucleotides are TGCAGTGCTAGAGTACTAGCGGGGCCAGCAGAGTACGAGCAGTACTTC. It encodes CSARVLAGPAEYEQYF.

There are many counts of this clonotype. The chain is built from TRBV7-2 and TRBJ1-5; D is unresolved. V was cut by 2 bases and J by 7 bases, with 15 bases left in between. This CDR3 is 15 amino acids long. Germline CDR1 reads SGHTA; CDR2 reads FQGNSA. The CDR3 sequence is CASSLRSAASQPQHF. CDR3 DNA sequence: TGTGCCAGCAGCTTAAGATCGGCGGCTAGCCAGCCCCAGCATTTT.

The V call is TRBV7-9, the J call TRBJ2-1, with 9 nucleotides matching TRBD1. Germline V lookup: CDR1 SEHNR, CDR2 FQNEAQ (reference sequence). Losses at the gene ends were 5 bases for V and 9 bases for J; bases not matched to a gene: 8. The CDR3 covers 14 residues. CDR3 coding DNA: TGTGCCAGCAGCACCACAGGGGGCGGCTTTGAGCAGTTCTTC. This codes for CASSTTGGGFEQFF. Full variable domain (outside the CDR3, taken from reference TRBV7-9 and TRBJ2-1): DTGVSQNPRHKITKRGQNVTFRCDPISEHNRLYWYRQTLGQGPEFLTYFQNEAQLEKSRLLSDRFSAERPKGSFSTLEIQRTEQGDSAMYLCASSTTGGGFEQFFGPGTRLTVL.

This clonotype was seen a handful of times. This chain joins TRBV6-1 and TRBJ2-1; tentatively, D is TRBD1 or TRBD2 (7 bases each). Trimming removed 10 bases from V and 4 bases from J, with 23 bases in between. Germline CDR1 reads MNHNS; CDR2 reads SASEGT. CDR3 length equals 16 residues. The CDR3 DNA follows: TGTGCCATCTACACCCTTAGGGAGGGGGCATACAATGAGCAGTTCTTC. As protein: CAIYTLREGAYNEQFF.

The rearrangement links TRBV7-2 to TRBJ2-1, with 7 positions matching TRBD2. The ends lost 0 bases at V and 4 bases at J; junction bases unmatched: 6. Germline CDR1 and CDR2: SGHTA and FQGNSA. The CDR3 length is 16 residues. The CDR3 nucleotides read TGTGCCAGCAGCTTAGCTTCGGGAGGAATATACAATGAGCAGTTCTTC. Translated: CASSLASGGIYNEQFF.

With respect to this clonotype: A much larger clone lies one base from this, so it may be a read error. The rearrangement uses TRBV20-1 and TRBJ1-5, with 7 positions matching TRBD1. This CDR3 comprises 12 residues. Germline V CDR1 and CDR2: DFQATT, SNEGSKA (reference sequence). V lost 5 bases and J lost 6; bases outside the gene matches: 4. The CDR3 bases are TGCAGTGCTCCACAGGGGAGTCAGCCCCAGCATTTT. Translation: CSAPQGSQPQHF.

This clonotype appeared a few times. V is TRBV20-1 and J is TRBJ1-6; D ambiguous. The CDR3 spans 14 residues. The ends were cut back, 0 bases at V and 6 bases at J, with 9 bases in the middle. Germline CDR1 is DFQATT and CDR2 is SNEGSKA (reference sequence). The CDR3 loop reads CSARDRQANSPLHF. In DNA, the CDR3 is TGCAGTGCTAGAGACCGGCAGGCTAATTCACCCCTCCACTTT.

This clonotype has just a few counts. This chain joins TRBV27 and TRBJ2-7; TRBD2 agrees at 7 bases. Germline V lookup: CDR1 MNHEY, CDR2 SMNVEV (reference sequence). J was trimmed by 9 bases and V by 6 bases; bases with no gene match: 8. The CDR3 runs to 12 residues. The chain's CDR3 is CASSQGGVGQYF. Written as DNA, the CDR3 is TGTGCCAGCAGCCAGGGAGGGGTGGGGCAGTACTTC.

This clonotype was observed a handful of times. The rearrangement joins TRBV3-1 to TRBJ2-3, with 7 bases identical to TRBD2. V lost 2 bases, J lost 0 bases, and 8 bases stayed unmatched. The germline V gene encodes CDR1 LGHDT and CDR2 YNNKEL (reference sequence). The CDR3 contains 17 residues. This chain's CDR3 is CASSQPLAGPSTDTQYF. The DNA of the CDR3 is TGTGCCAGCAGCCAACCTTTAGCGGGCCCTAGCACAGATACGCAGTATTTT.

This clonotype was counted a few times. The CDR3 coding sequence is TGCGCCAGCAGCTGGACAGGATCGGGGACTGAAGCTTTCTTT. Translated: CASSWTGSGTEAFF. This chain joins TRBV5-1 and TRBJ1-1; TRBD1 aligns across 7 bases. The germline CDR1 and CDR2 sequences are SGHRS and YFSETQ. This CDR3 contains 14 residues. V lost 3 bases, J lost 5 bases, and 7 bases stayed unmatched.

The V call is TRBV7-2, the J call TRBJ2-1; D is perhaps TRBD1 (5 bases). The CDR3 covers 17 residues. Germline values: CDR1 SGHTA, CDR2 FQGNSA. Trimming cost V 9 bases and J 9 bases, with 30 bases left between them. The CDR3 DNA reads as TGTGCCAGTCAGCTTAATAATGGCAGGGCCGGAATGGGTGAGCAGTTCTTC. Amino acids: CASQLNNGRAGMGEQFF.

The V call is TRBV20-1, the J call TRBJ2-1; TRBD2 aligns across 7 bases. Germline V gives CDR1 DFQATT, CDR2 SNEGSKA (reference sequence). There are 15 residues in the CDR3. Losses at the gene ends were 0 bases for V and 4 bases for J; bases not matched to a gene: 6. CDR3 nucleotides: TGCAGTGCTAGAGATGGAAGGCGGGGGTACAATGAGCAGTTCTTC. Amino acids: CSARDGRRGYNEQFF.

Only a few counts were recorded for this clonotype. The J gene is TRBJ2-7, the V gene TRBV6-1; 8 bases line up with TRBD1. V shed 1 base, J shed 3 bases, and the junction held 5 bases outside the gene matches. Germline values: CDR1 MNHNS, CDR2 SASEGT. The CDR3 covers 15 residues. The CDR3 spells CASSEGPTGVYEQYF. As DNA, the CDR3 is TGTGCCAGCAGTGAAGGGCCGACAGGGGTCTACGAGCAGTACTTC.

The chain joins TRBV29-1 to TRBJ2-5, with D possibly being TRBD2 (6 bases). The CDR3 runs 12 residues. Germline CDR1 and CDR2: SQVTM and ANQGSEA. V lost 4 bases and J lost 3, with 9 bases in between. CDR3 residues: CSVGAGKETQYF. CDR3 DNA sequence: TGCAGCGTTGGGGCGGGGAAAGAGACCCAGTACTTC.

There are a few counts of this clonotype. The V gene is TRBV20-1, the J gene TRBJ1-3; D call uncertain. The V gene lost 1 base and the J gene lost 0 bases, with 7 bases spanning the gap. The CDR3 is made up of 14 amino acids. Germline values: CDR1 DFQATT, CDR2 SNEGSKA (reference sequence). In nucleotides, the CDR3 is TGCAGTGCTAGAGGGAAGACCTCTGGAAACACCATATATTTT. This sequence encodes CSARGKTSGNTIYF.